A selection of T cell receptor beta chains follows, all from one sample in a study of blood T cell repertoires in COVID-19. Here immunoSEQ multiplex PCR was the method, and the copy in TCRdb shows in-frame clones only, minus some. The table has 200,000 to 300,000 clones, roughly 84% seen once; the top ten hold around 2.4%. Specimen: peripheral blood. Receptors were obtained from a man between 35 and 55 years old who had recovered from COVID-19. The CDR3 runs from the conserved cysteine through the conserved F or W. Each record gives: clone size, D gene, J gene, V gene, CDR3 DNA, CDR3 protein. A D gene is named only where the DNA matches it firmly. Clone size is given for some rows only: seen once, a few or many times, or a class if the clone is expanded.

>.|TRBD1|TRBJ1-2|TRBV29-1
TGTACCATCTCGATGTCGACAGGGGCTTCGGGCTACACCTTC
CTISMSTGASGYTF
>few|TRBD2|TRBJ2-1|TRBV24-1
TGTGCCACCAGTGATAGCGGGAGCGGCTACAATGAGCAGTTCTTC
CATSDSGSGYNEQFF
>.|.|TRBJ2-5|TRBV19
TGTGCCAGTAGTACTCGGGACACCCAAGAGACCCAGTACTTC
CASSTRDTQETQYF
>.|TRBD2|TRBJ2-7|TRBV15
TGTGCCACCAAGCTAGCGGGGGGGCATTTGTACGAGCAGTACTTC
CATKLAGGHLYEQYF
>.|TRBD2|TRBJ2-1|TRBV7-9
TGTGCCAGCAGCTTACTAGCGGGATTGGCCTCCGGGAAGCAGTTCTTC
CASSLLAGLASGKQFF
>.|.|TRBJ2-5|TRBV29-1
TGCAGCGTTGGGATGCCAAACAGGGAAGAGACCCAGTACTTC
CSVGMPNREETQYF
>.|.|TRBJ2-7|TRBV7-2
TGTGCCAGCAGCTTAGCTTCCCCGGGGGACGAGCAGTACTTC
CASSLASPGDEQYF
>.|.|TRBJ2-7|TRBV30
TGTGCCTGGACCTCGAGTTACGAGCAGTACTTC
CAWTSSYEQYF
>.|TRBD1|TRBJ1-1|TRBV7-9
TGTGCCAGCAGCTTAGACCCGGGACAGGGGGCTCGAAACACTGAAGCTTTCTTT
CASSLDPGQGARNTEAFF
>.|.|TRBJ2-5|TRBV12-1
TGTGCCAGCAGCTTTGGCCGAACTAGCGGCCAAGAGACCCAGTACTTC
CASSFGRTSGQETQYF
>.|TRBD1|TRBJ1-2|TRBV7-2
TGTGCCAGCAGCTTAGAAACAGGGACAGATGGCTACACCTTC
CASSLETGTDGYTF
>.|.|TRBJ2-3|TRBV19
TGTGCCAGTACCCTGAGGGGCACAGATACGCAGTATTTT
CASTLRGTDTQYF
>.|.|TRBJ1-1|TRBV12-3/TRBV12-4
TGTGCCAGCAGTCATAGGGGGGGCACTGAAGCTTTCTTT
CASSHRGGTEAFF
>.|.|TRBJ2-7|TRBV9
TGTGCCAGCAGCGGCTATTCGTCGTCCTCCGAGCAGTACTTC
CASSGYSSSSEQYF
>.|TRBD1|TRBJ2-6|TRBV14
TGTGCCAGCAGACAGGGGGCAAGTGGGGCCAACGTCCTGACTTTC
CASRQGASGANVLTF
>.|.|TRBJ2-7|TRBV5-6
TGTGCCAGCAGCTTGTATATGAGGATTTGGTACTTC
CASSLYMRIWYF
>.|.|TRBJ1-1|TRBV19
TGTGCCAGTAGTATGGAGGGGCTGGGCACTGAAGCTTTCTTT
CASSMEGLGTEAFF
>.|TRBD2|TRBJ2-1|TRBV7-2
TGTGCCAGCAGCTCGGGACTAGCGGGAGCGGGAAATGAGCAGTTCTTC
CASSSGLAGAGNEQFF
>once|.|TRBJ1-6|TRBV5-4
TGTGCCAGCAGCGCTGGCTATTCACCCCTCCACTTT
CASSAGYSPLHF
>.|TRBD2|TRBJ2-7|TRBV14
TGTGCCAGCAGCCAAGATCTTAGCGTTGGGGGGGCCTACGAGCAGTACTTC
CASSQDLSVGGAYEQYF
>many|TRBD2|TRBJ2-1|TRBV7-6
TGTGCCAGCAGCCAGGGACTAGTGTTTTACAATGAGCAGTTCTTC
CASSQGLVFYNEQFF
>.|TRBD1|TRBJ1-1|TRBV7-9
TGTGCCAGCAGCTTCCGGACAGGGGGCGAAGCTTTCTTT
CASSFRTGGEAFF
>.|.|TRBJ1-6|TRBV30
TGTGCCTGGAGCCGCGGGGGGTCCTATAATTCACCCCTCCACTTT
CAWSRGGSYNSPLHF
>.|TRBD2|TRBJ2-3|TRBV10-2
TGCGCCAGCAGGTACGGGACTAGCGGGAATCCTAGCACAGATACGCAGTATTTT
CASRYGTSGNPSTDTQYF
>.|.|TRBJ1-1|TRBV5-8
TGTGCCAGCAGCCCGCGAGGTAGGGGTTACACTGAAGCTTTCTTT
CASSPRGRGYTEAFF
>.|TRBD1|TRBJ1-1|TRBV7-2
TGTGCCAGCTCAATACAGGGGATCACTGAAGCTTTCTTT
CASSIQGITEAFF